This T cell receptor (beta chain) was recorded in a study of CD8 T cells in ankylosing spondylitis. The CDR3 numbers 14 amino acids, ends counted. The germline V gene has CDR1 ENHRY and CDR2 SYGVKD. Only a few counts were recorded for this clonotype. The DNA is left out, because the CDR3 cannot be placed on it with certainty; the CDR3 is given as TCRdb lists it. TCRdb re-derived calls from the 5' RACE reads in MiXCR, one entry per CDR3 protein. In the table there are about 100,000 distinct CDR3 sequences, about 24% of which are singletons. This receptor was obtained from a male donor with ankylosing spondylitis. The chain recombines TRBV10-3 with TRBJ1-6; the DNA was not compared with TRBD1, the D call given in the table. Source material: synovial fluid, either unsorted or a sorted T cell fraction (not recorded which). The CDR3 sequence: CAISESGRASPLHF.